The next 23 T cell receptor beta chains were all read from a single sample in a study of T cell responses to AZD1222 COVID-19 vaccine. Here immunoSEQ multiplex PCR was the method, and the copy in TCRdb shows in-frame clones only, minus some. The repertoire has around 73,000 clones, 80% to 90% of them found once; the top ten carry about 9.6%. The material sequenced was peripheral blood, taken 28 days after the second AZD1222 dose. All receptors derive from an adult who received the AZD1222 COVID-19 vaccine.

The genes are TRBV7-9 and TRBJ2-1, with 7 bases aligning to TRBD2. CDR1 is SEHNR and CDR2 is FQNEAQ in the germline V gene (reference sequence). This CDR3 region has 16 residues. V lost 10 bases and J lost 0; bases outside the gene matches: 12. The CDR3 loop reads CATHDWRESSYNEQFF. In DNA form, the CDR3 reads TGTGCCACCCACGATTGGCGGGAGAGCTCCTACAATGAGCAGTTCTTC.

This clone was seen a handful of times. The V and J genes are TRBV28 and TRBJ2-1; tentative D call: TRBD2 (7 bases). Between the trimmed V and J ends, which lost 2 bases and 3 bases, there was a span of 14 bases. This CDR3 has 16 residues. CDR1 is MDHEN and CDR2 is SYDVKM in the germline V gene. This CDR3 is CASSLAGANYYNEQFF. The CDR3 DNA reads as TGTGCCAGCAGTTTAGCGGGGGCAAACTACTACAATGAGCAGTTCTTC.

In DNA, the CDR3 is TGTGCCAGCAGCGTTGGACAGGGAACGGGCTATGGCTACACCTTC. Its protein product is CASSVGQGTGYGYTF. The rearrangement links TRBV9 to TRBJ1-2, with 8 bases fitting TRBD1. Germline loops: CDR1 SGDLS, CDR2 YYNGEE. Losses at the gene ends were 2 bases for V and 4 bases for J; bases not matched to a gene: 7. This CDR3 spans 15 amino acids.

This chain links TRBV6-5 with TRBJ2-7; maybe TRBD1 (6 bases). CDR3 length: 13 amino acids. Germline-derived CDR1 and CDR2 are MNHEY and SVGAGI. V was trimmed by 6 bases and J by 5 bases, leaving 14 bases between them. CDR3 coding DNA: TGTGCCAGCAGACCAACAGGGATCCACGAGCAGTACTTC. Residues: CASRPTGIHEQYF.

J is TRBJ1-2 and V is TRBV5-1; a weak D match, TRBD1 (6 bases). There are 16 residues in the CDR3. Trimming pared 0 bases from V and 6 bases from J, leaving 18 bases between. CDR1 SGHRS and CDR2 YFSETQ come from the germline V gene. This CDR3 reads CASSLGFFGGQDGYTF. CDR3 DNA sequence: TGCGCCAGCAGCTTGGGTTTTTTTGGGGGGCAGGATGGCTACACCTTC.

This clone was observed a single time. The chain links TRBV6-5 to TRBJ1-6; no reliable D call. There are 15 residues in the CDR3. Germline CDR1 and CDR2: MNHEY and SVGAGI. V shed 5 bases and J shed 2 bases, with 10 bases lying between them. The CDR3 sequence is CASSRPGTYNSPLHF. DNA for the CDR3: TGTGCCAGCAGTCGCCCTGGGACCTATAATTCACCCCTCCACTTT.

This chain links TRBV19 with TRBJ1-2, with D possibly TRBD1 on 5 matching bases. This CDR3 spans 16 amino acids. In germline, CDR1 is LNHDA, CDR2 SQIVND (reference sequence). The V gene lost 1 base and the J gene lost 7 bases, with 19 bases spanning the gap. CDR3 in DNA: TGTGCCAGTAGTATAGTTACAGGTGGATTGAGTGGTGGCTACACCTTC. It codes for CASSIVTGGLSGGYTF.

The chain recombines TRBV21-1 with TRBJ1-4. TRBV21-1 is given as a pseudogene. The CDR3 is 17 residues long. In DNA, the CDR3 is TGTGCCAGCAGCCAAAGTGCCGGGGCCGGGGGACCCGAAAAACTGTTTTTT. Protein: CASSQSAGAGGPEKLFF.

This clone was seen more than once but under ten times. The chain links TRBV30 to TRBJ1-2, with D perhaps TRBD1 (5 bases). Trimming left V 0 bases short and J 9 bases short, with 14 bases between. Germline CDR1 reads GTSNPN; CDR2 reads SVGIG (reference sequence). The CDR3 spans 13 residues. CDR3 DNA sequence: TGTGCCTGGAGTGTATCGGGGGACGGGCGCTACACCTTC. This sequence encodes CAWSVSGDGRYTF.

V and J are TRBV10-3 and TRBJ1-6, with TRBD1 matching over 12 bases. The CDR3 runs to 14 residues. After removal of 10 bases from V and 10 bases from J, the junction contained 8 bases not matched to a gene. CDR1 and CDR2 (germline): ENHRY, SYGVKD. CDR3 in DNA: TGTGCCACCGCCGGGACAGGGGGCGAGTCACCCCTCCACTTT. It codes for CATAGTGGESPLHF.

The V call is TRBV27, the J call TRBJ2-1, with 9 bases identical to TRBD2. CDR1 is MNHEY, CDR2 SMNVEV, per germline (reference sequence). The CDR3 loop spans 14 amino acids. Unmatched junction bases numbered 6, after V lost 6 bases and J lost 6 bases. In DNA, the CDR3 is TGTGCCAGCAGCCTTAGCGGGGGACCCAATGAGCAGTTCTTC. Its protein is CASSLSGGPNEQFF.

V gene TRBV4-1 combines with J gene TRBJ1-1; D possibly corresponds to TRBD1 (5 bases). The CDR3 is 15 residues long. The V end was cut by 6 bases, the J end by 0 bases, with 14 bases between. Germline-derived CDR1 and CDR2 are MGHRA and YSYEKL. The CDR3 bases are TGCGCCAGCAGGTGGATGGCAGGGATGAACACTGAAGCTTTCTTT. It specifies CASRWMAGMNTEAFF.

CDR3 loop: CASSLGGGLNQPQHF. The CDR3 DNA is TGCGCCAGCAGCTTGGGCGGGGGTTTGAATCAGCCCCAGCATTTT. The chain employs TRBV5-1 and TRBJ1-5, with TRBD1 as a possible D gene (5 bases). Germline CDR1 is SGHRS and CDR2 is YFSETQ. The length of the CDR3 is 15 residues. V lost 0 bases and J 4 bases, leaving 11 bases between the germline ends.

The chain uses TRBV7-9 and TRBJ1-3, with unresolved D. CDR1 and CDR2 (germline): SEHNR, FQNEAQ (reference sequence). V lost 1 base to trimming and J lost 2 bases, with 9 bases between them. CDR3 size: 15 residues. The CDR3 loop is CASSLGSGTGNTIYF. The CDR3, as DNA: TGTGCCAGCAGCTTAGGGTCCGGGACTGGAAACACCATATATTTT.

In its sample, this clone was seen a few times. The CDR3 bases are TGTGCCAGCAGCTTTGGAAACACCATATATTTT. Translating it yields CASSFGNTIYF. V is TRBV11-2 and J is TRBJ1-3; D call uncertain. Germline V CDR1 and CDR2: SGHAT, FQNNGV. CDR3 length equals 11 residues. V gave up 3 bases and J gave up 3 bases, with 0 bases separating them.

The J gene is TRBJ1-5, the V gene TRBV16; 7 bases map to TRBD1. Trimming cost V 6 bases and J 7 bases; bases outside gene matches: 9. Germline CDR1 reads KGHSY; CDR2 reads FQNENV. The CDR3 contains 14 residues. The CDR3 loop reads CASRQGLVNQPQHF. The DNA of the CDR3 is TGTGCCAGCAGACAGGGGTTGGTGAACCAGCCCCAGCATTTT.

The chain links TRBV7-3 to TRBJ2-3; D call uncertain. The CDR3 sequence is 15 residues long. CDR1 and CDR2 from the germline V gene are SGHTA and FQGTGA. V was shortened by 2 bases and J by 0 bases, with 9 bases between the two germline ends. CDR3 residues: CASSLSALSTDTQYF. The CDR3 nucleotides read TGTGCCAGCAGCTTATCGGCACTCAGCACAGATACGCAGTATTTT.

The chain recombines TRBV5-1 with TRBJ1-2; 10 bases are a match to TRBD1. CDR1 and CDR2 (germline): SGHRS, YFSETQ. V lost 0 bases to trimming and J lost 6 bases; unmatched junction nucleotides: 8. This CDR3 has 16 residues. The CDR3 nucleotides are TGCGCCAGCAGCTTGGGGGACAGGGGTCCCCATAATGGCTACACCTTC. This encodes CASSLGDRGPHNGYTF.

V gene TRBV4-3 combines with J gene TRBJ2-1; TRBD2 might be the D (5 bases). This CDR3 region has 13 residues. Per the germline V gene, CDR1 is LGHNA and CDR2 is YSLEER. The V and J ends lost 1 base and 10 bases respectively, with 11 bases between them. CDR3: CASSQGVRGEQFF. The DNA for the CDR3 is TGCGCCAGCAGCCAAGGGGTGAGAGGGGAGCAGTTCTTC.

The chain links TRBV4-1 to TRBJ1-1; 7 bases match TRBD1. CDR1 and CDR2 (germline): MGHRA, YSYEKL. The CDR3 covers 17 residues. V dropped 0 bases and J dropped 5; count of bases not matched to a gene: 12. The CDR3 DNA reads TGCGCCAGCAGCCAAGATCGGTTAAGGGGGCAGGAGACTGAAGCTTTCTTT. Its translation: CASSQDRLRGQETEAFF.

The chain recombines TRBV19 with TRBJ1-5, with TRBD1 matching 7 bases. Germline lookup yields CDR1 LNHDA and CDR2 SQIVND (reference sequence). Trimming took 0 bases from V and 3 from J; bases not matched to a gene: 5. This CDR3 spans 16 amino acids. This chain's CDR3 is CASSIEGGGYNQPQHF. CDR3 sequence (DNA): TGTGCCAGTAGTATAGAGGGAGGGGGCTACAATCAGCCCCAGCATTTT.

The V call is TRBV9, the J call TRBJ1-2, with TRBD1 matching over 7 bases. Germline trimming cut 0 bases from V and 1 base from J; bases unmatched to any gene: 6. The CDR3 spans 16 residues. Germline V CDR1 and CDR2: SGDLS, YYNGEE. The CDR3 DNA reads as TGTGCCAGCAGCGTAGCTCAGGCAGGGGGTAACTATGGCTACACCTTC. Protein: CASSVAQAGGNYGYTF.

This clone was seen a few times. The chain is built from TRBV7-3 and TRBJ1-1; maybe TRBD1 (5 bases). Trimming removed 4 bases at V and 5 bases at J, with 11 bases between. Germline-derived CDR1 and CDR2 are SGHTA and FQGTGA. The CDR3 length is 13 residues. In DNA, the CDR3 is TGTGCCAGCAGCTCGGGGGGATGGACTGAAGCTTTCTTT. This sequence encodes CASSSGGWTEAFF.